This T cell receptor (beta chain) was identified in a study of T-cell reconstitution after alpha-beta-depleted transplantation in children (dated by TCRdb to 2016 to 2017). Describing the broader study: Using TCR repertoire profiling, the study quantitatively followed how T-cell immune reconstitution unfolded in children after TCRalphabeta/CD19-depleted allogeneic hematopoietic cell transplantation.

This clonotype has more than one count but fewer than ten. Its antigen remains undetermined. No qualities accompany the bases; no much larger clone lies one base away. V trim: 6 bases; J trim: 8 bases; unmatched bases: 10. The CDR3 measures 15 amino acids from cysteine to phenylalanine. The DNA shown is the 45-base CDR3, in frame from base 1. The germline V gene (reference sequence) provides CDR1 MNHEY and CDR2 SMNVEV. Library construction relied on PCR. Sequencer: Illumina HiSeq 2500. Molecular barcoding was employed in the preparation of TCR libraries, with unique molecular identifiers being used to normalize TCRbeta repertoire quantification. TCRdb reprocessed the public reads (quality trimming at Q25 with fastp, clone calling with MiXCR) and kept in-frame beta chains. Every distinct CDR3 protein forms one entry, paired with its most common genes and DNA. In all, the sample holds some 530,000 distinct CDR3 sequences, and around 12% of those were seen once. The leading ten clones occupy around 5.6% of the sample.

Sample: PBMCs from the stem cell graft donor, taken from the stem cell graft. The chain is encoded by TRBV27 joined to TRBJ2-2, and TRBD1 matches 9 of the central bases. The clonotype originates from a human donor who donated a stem cell graft to a child with combined immunodeficiency. CDR3 reads: CASSPRDRAAGELFF. The base sequence is TGTGCCAGCAGCCCTCGGGACAGGGCGGCGGGGGAGCTGTTTTTT.